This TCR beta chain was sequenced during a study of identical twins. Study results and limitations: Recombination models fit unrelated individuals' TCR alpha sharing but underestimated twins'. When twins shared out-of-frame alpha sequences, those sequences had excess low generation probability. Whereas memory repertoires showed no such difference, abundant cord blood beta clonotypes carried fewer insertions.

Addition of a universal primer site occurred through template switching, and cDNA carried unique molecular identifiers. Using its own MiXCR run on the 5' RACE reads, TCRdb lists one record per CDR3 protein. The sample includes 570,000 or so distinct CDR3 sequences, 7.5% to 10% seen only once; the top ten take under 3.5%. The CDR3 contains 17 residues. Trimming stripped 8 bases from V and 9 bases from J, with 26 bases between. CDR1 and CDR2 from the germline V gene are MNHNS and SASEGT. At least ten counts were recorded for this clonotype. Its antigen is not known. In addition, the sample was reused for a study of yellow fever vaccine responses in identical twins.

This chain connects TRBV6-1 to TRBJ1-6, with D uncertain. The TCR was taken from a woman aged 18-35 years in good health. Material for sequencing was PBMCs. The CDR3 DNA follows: TGTGCCAGCCTTTCGATTAGGAAGGAACCTCCGCTTTCACCCCTCCACTTT. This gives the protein CASLSIRKEPPLSPLHF.